The T cell receptor beta chain described here comes from a study of blood T cell repertoires in COVID-19 (TCRdb year 2020). In terms of the full investigation: Samples from collaborators originated in the United States, Italy and Spain and spanned both the acute and convalescent phases of COVID-19. The material from the prospective study consisted of cDNA or gDNA derived from T cells, B-cell-depleted T cells, or PBMCs. The dataset comprised deeply sampled blood TCRbeta repertoires from subjects exposed to, actively infected with, or recovered from COVID-19. The repertoires were released in a freely available public database meant as a resource for research on the immune response to SARS-CoV-2. The samples were drawn from two sources: the first 160 participants of the ongoing ImmuneRACE study, and 1,000 to 1,500 subjects contributed by 6 global collaborators. Sample metadata almost always included a de-identified subject ID, COVID-19 status, age in years and sex. Where available, HLA class I and class II types were obtained from metadata supplied by the sample provider rather than from assay-based typing. The research as a whole found: The amount of clinical and demographic metadata varied by source and participant and was provided uncurated.

TCRbeta CDR3 regions were amplified from genomic DNA using the immunoSEQ Assay, a bias-controlled multiplex PCR. The paper's data handling went like this. Nucleated cell counts per sample were estimated from amplification of reference gene primers within the assay. Sequence reads were collapsed and filtered to measure the absolute abundance of every unique TCRbeta CDR3 rearrangement. For each sample, productive Simpson clonality was calculated by taking the square root of Simpson's diversity index across productive rearrangements. The table comes from immuneACCESS by way of TCRdb, which keeps in-frame sequences with V and J called. Part of the clones is missing from these tables; in studies checked, under half for an unresolved V gene and the rest for unknown reasons. That table supplies the V and J calls and clone size; D and trimming were determined from the DNA. The sample has 250,000 to 300,000 clones on record, around 85% of them singletons. 5.1% of the sample lies in the top ten.

Each collaborating institution followed its own protocols to collect whole blood in K2EDTA tubes. For TCRbeta analysis, collaborators shipped samples as frozen whole blood, isolated PBMCs, or DNA extracted from either of those sample types. Points on this clone: The antigen this receptor binds is unknown. No much larger clonotype is one base removed from it; base qualities were not supplied.

The CDR3, cysteine through phenylalanine, is 12 amino acids long. Only the CDR3 region is kept as DNA, spanning 36 bases read in frame from base 1. Relative to germline, V is 6 bases shorter and J is 7 bases shorter, with 10 bases between their ends. According to the germline V gene (reference sequence), CDR1 reads MNHEY and CDR2 reads SMNVEV. This sequence was found in a man aged 50-59 years with active or convalescent COVID-19. Source material: peripheral blood. The chain is encoded by TRBV27 joined to TRBJ2-1; the best D guess is TRBD1, with 5 bases matching. Here is the DNA: TGTGCCAGCAGGTCAGGGTTAAATGAGCAGTTCTTC. This encodes CASRSGLNEQFF.